These T cell receptor beta chains were read from a single sample in a study of T cell responses to AZD1222 COVID-19 vaccine. Generated by immunoSEQ multiplex PCR, the TCRdb table keeps only in-frame clones and is missing some. The table includes around 140,000 clones, approximately 92% detected once. The sample consisted of peripheral blood, taken on day 0 of AZD1222 vaccination. The receptors shown here come from an adult in good health. Both conserved end residues are part of each CDR3. The D gene is left open where the match is weak. Clone size is stated in some rows and not others, as once, few, many or a class when expanded.

j_gene	abundance	v_gene	len	d_gene	CDR3aa	CDR3nt
TRBJ1-2	.	TRBV6-2/TRBV6-3	13	.	CASSPSDNYGYTF	TGTGCCAGCAGTCCGTCAGACAACTATGGCTACACCTTC
TRBJ2-3	few	TRBV6-5	13	TRBD1	CASGGTGRDTQYF	TGTGCCAGCGGAGGGACAGGGAGGGATACGCAGTATTTT
TRBJ2-1	.	TRBV15	15	TRBD2	CATSPGGSSYNEQFF	TGTGCCACCAGTCCCGGGGGGAGCTCCTACAATGAGCAGTTCTTC
TRBJ1-4	.	TRBV27	14	TRBD1	CASSSRDRGEKLFF	TGTGCCAGCAGTTCCCGGGACAGGGGTGAAAAACTGTTTTTT
TRBJ2-7	few	TRBV3-1/TRBV3-2	13	.	CASSQVLAYEQYF	TGTGCCAGCAGCCAAGTGTTGGCCTACGAGCAGTACTTC
TRBJ1-5	.	TRBV6-5	14	TRBD1	CASKGQGSFQPQHF	TGTGCCAGCAAAGGACAGGGGAGTTTTCAGCCCCAGCATTTT
TRBJ1-1	.	TRBV7-3	13	.	CASSLIRNTEAFF	TGTGCCAGCAGCTTAATCAGGAACACTGAAGCTTTCTTT
TRBJ1-4	.	TRBV4-1	14	.	CASSQGGPNEKLFF	TGCGCCAGCAGCCAAGGGGGGCCTAATGAAAAACTGTTTTTT
TRBJ1-1	.	TRBV29-1	11	.	CSVELNTEAFF	TGCAGCGTTGAACTTAACACTGAAGCTTTCTTT
TRBJ2-7	.	TRBV28	13	.	CASRKEGFYEQYF	TGTGCCAGCAGGAAGGAGGGGTTCTACGAGCAGTACTTC
TRBJ1-1	.	TRBV27	16	.	CASHTDPTGPNTEAFF	TGTGCCAGCCATACAGATCCGACAGGCCCTAACACTGAAGCTTTCTTT
TRBJ2-1	.	TRBV19	20	TRBD2	CASSITQLAGASSSYNEQFF	TGTGCCAGTAGTATTACCCAACTAGCGGGAGCGTCTAGCTCCTACAATGAGCAGTTCTTC
TRBJ1-3	.	TRBV5-1	15	.	CASSLGENSGNTIYF	TGCGCCAGCAGCTTGGGTGAGAACTCTGGAAACACCATATATTTT
TRBJ1-1	.	TRBV13	15	.	CASSLSDTLYTEAFF	TGTGCCAGCAGCTTATCAGATACCCTTTACACTGAAGCTTTCTTT
TRBJ1-2	once	TRBV7-6	15	.	CASSLGPAGRGVYTF	TGTGCCAGCAGCTTAGGGCCCGCAGGCCGAGGGGTCTACACCTTC
TRBJ2-7	.	TRBV5-1	16	TRBD1	CASSLQVGDRAYEQYF	TGCGCCAGCAGCTTGCAAGTAGGGGACAGAGCCTACGAGCAGTACTTC
TRBJ2-2	once	TRBV24-1	12	.	CATSDLGRELFF	TGTGCCACCAGTGATTTAGGGAGGGAGCTGTTTTTT
TRBJ1-1	few	TRBV5-1	15	.	CASSLGDALNTEAFF	TGCGCCAGCAGCCTCGGGGACGCCTTGAACACTGAAGCTTTCTTT
TRBJ2-2	.	TRBV19	15	.	CASSIMARYTGELFF	TGTGCCAGTAGTATAATGGCAAGATACACCGGGGAGCTGTTTTTT
TRBJ2-3	.	TRBV10-1	15	TRBD1	CASSERTGVLDTQYF	TGCGCCAGCAGTGAGAGGACAGGGGTATTAGATACGCAGTATTTT
TRBJ2-7	.	TRBV4-2	13	.	CASSPSDPPEQYF	TGTGCCAGCAGCCCCTCCGACCCGCCCGAGCAGTACTTC
TRBJ2-5	once	TRBV6-5	15	TRBD1	CASSPGQGFQETQYF	TGTGCCAGCAGTCCGGGACAGGGATTCCAAGAGACCCAGTACTTC
TRBJ2-1	.	TRBV11-3	17	TRBD2	CASSGPRTGLEFDEQFF	TGTGCCAGCAGCGGCCCACGGACGGGACTAGAATTCGATGAGCAGTTCTTC
TRBJ2-1	.	TRBV7-6	15	TRBD2	CASSFVSGSWNEQFF	TGTGCCAGCAGCTTCGTTAGCGGGAGTTGGAATGAGCAGTTCTTC
TRBJ2-1	.	TRBV1	17	.	CTSSQGLRGSAYNEQFF	TGCACCAGCAGCCAAGGGCTCCGGGGGTCGGCATACAATGAGCAGTTCTTC
TRBJ1-5	.	TRBV12-3/TRBV12-4	12	.	CASSSGYQPQHF	TGTGCCAGCAGTTCAGGGTATCAGCCCCAGCATTTT
TRBJ1-5	.	TRBV27	17	.	CASSLRGSDYSNQPQHF	TGTGCCAGCAGTTTACGTGGTTCAGACTATAGCAATCAGCCCCAGCATTTT